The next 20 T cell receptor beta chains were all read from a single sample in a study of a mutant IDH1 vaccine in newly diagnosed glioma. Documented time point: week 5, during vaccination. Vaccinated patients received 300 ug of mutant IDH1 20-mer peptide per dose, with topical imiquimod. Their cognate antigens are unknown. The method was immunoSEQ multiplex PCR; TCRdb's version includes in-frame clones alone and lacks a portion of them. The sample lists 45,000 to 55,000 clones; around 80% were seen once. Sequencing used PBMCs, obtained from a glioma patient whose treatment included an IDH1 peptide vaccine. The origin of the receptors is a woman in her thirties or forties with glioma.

The CDR3 protein is CASSRDPTGYNEQFF. The CDR3 DNA reads TGCGCCAGCAGTCGGGACCCGACGGGGTACAATGAGCAGTTCTTC. This sequence joins TRBV4-1 and TRBJ2-1; D may match TRBD1 or TRBD2 (5 bases each). The germline gives CDR1 MGHRA, CDR2 YSYEKL. The CDR3 spans 15 residues. With 6 bases removed from V and 4 bases from J, the gap between germline ends came to 16 bases.

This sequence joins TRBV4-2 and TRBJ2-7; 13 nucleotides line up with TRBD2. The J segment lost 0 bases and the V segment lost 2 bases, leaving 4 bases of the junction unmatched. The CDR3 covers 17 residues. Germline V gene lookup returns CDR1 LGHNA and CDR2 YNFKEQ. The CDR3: CASSQWTSGGASYEQYF. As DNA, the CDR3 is TGTGCCAGCAGCCAATGGACTAGCGGGGGCGCCTCCTACGAGCAGTACTTC.

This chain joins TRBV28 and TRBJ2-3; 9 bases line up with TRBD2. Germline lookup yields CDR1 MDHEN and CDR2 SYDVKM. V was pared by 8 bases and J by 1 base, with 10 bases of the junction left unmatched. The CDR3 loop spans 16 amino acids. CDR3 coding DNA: TGTGCCAGCCAGGGACCCTCTAGCGGGGGCACAGATACGCAGTATTTT. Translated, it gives CASQGPSSGGTDTQYF. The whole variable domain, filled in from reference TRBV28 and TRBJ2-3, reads DVKVTQSSRYLVKRTGEKVFLECVQDMDHENMFWYRQDPGLGLRLIYFSYDVKMKEKGDIPEGYSVSREKKERFSLILESASTNQTSMYLCASQGPSSGGTDTQYFGPGTRLTVL.

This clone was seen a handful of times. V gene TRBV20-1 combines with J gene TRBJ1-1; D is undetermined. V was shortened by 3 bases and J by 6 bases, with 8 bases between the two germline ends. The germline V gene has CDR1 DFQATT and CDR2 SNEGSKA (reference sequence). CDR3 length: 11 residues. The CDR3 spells CSARLGAEAFF. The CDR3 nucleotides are TGCAGTGCTAGGCTTGGGGCTGAAGCTTTCTTT.

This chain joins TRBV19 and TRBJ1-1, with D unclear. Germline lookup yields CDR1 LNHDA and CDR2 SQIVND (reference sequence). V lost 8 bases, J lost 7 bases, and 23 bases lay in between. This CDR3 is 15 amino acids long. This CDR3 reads CASCRTGITVCEAFF. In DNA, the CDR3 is TGTGCCAGTTGCCGGACGGGCATAACTGTCTGTGAAGCTTTCTTT. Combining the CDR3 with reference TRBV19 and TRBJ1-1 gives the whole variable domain DGGITQSPKYLFRKEGQNVTLSCEQNLNHDAMYWYRQDPGQGLRLIYYSQIVNDFQKGDIAEGYSVSREKKESFPLTVTSAQKNPTAFYLCASCRTGITVCEAFFGQGTRLTVV.

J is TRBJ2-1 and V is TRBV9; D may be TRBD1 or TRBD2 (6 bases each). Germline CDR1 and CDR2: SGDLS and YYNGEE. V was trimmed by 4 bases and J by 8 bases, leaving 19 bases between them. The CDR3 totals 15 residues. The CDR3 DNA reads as TGTGCCAGCAGCCCCGGGGGCCCCCTTCGGGATGAGCAGTTCTTC. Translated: CASSPGGPLRDEQFF.

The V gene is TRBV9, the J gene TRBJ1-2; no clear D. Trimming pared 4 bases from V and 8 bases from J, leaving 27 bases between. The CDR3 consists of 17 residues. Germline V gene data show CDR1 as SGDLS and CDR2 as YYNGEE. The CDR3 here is CASSPTVRSSSPSGYTF. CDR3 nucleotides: TGTGCCAGCAGCCCCACGGTACGGTCAAGTTCCCCCTCCGGCTACACCTTC. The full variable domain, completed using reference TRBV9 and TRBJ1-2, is DSGVTQTPKHLITATGQRVTLRCSPRSGDLSVYWYQQSLDQGLQFLIQYYNGEERAKGNILERFSAQQFPDLHSELNLSSLELGDSALYFCASSPTVRSSSPSGYTFGSGTRLTVV.

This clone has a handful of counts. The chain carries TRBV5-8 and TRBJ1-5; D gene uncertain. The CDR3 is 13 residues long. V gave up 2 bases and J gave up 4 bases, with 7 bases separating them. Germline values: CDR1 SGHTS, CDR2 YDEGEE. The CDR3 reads CASSFDQNQPQHF. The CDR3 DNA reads TGTGCCAGCAGCTTCGACCAGAATCAGCCCCAGCATTTT.

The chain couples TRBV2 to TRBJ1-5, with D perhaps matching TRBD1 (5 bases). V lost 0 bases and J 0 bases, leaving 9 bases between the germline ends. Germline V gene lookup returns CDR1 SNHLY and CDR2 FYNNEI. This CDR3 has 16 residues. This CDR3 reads CASSEALDSSNQPQHF. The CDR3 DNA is TGTGCCAGCAGTGAAGCCCTTGACAGTAGCAATCAGCCCCAGCATTTT. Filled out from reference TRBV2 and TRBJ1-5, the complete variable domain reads EPEVTQTPSHQVTQMGQEVILRCVPISNHLYFYWYRQILGQKVEFLVSFYNNEISEKSEIFDDQFSVERPDGSNFTLKIRSTKLEDSAMYFCASSEALDSSNQPQHFGDGTRLSIL.

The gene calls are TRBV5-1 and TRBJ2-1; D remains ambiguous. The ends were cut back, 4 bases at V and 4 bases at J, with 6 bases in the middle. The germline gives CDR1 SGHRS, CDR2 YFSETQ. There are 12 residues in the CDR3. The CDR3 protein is CASSLRYNEQFF. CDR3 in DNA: TGCGCCAGCAGCCTACGGTACAATGAGCAGTTCTTC.

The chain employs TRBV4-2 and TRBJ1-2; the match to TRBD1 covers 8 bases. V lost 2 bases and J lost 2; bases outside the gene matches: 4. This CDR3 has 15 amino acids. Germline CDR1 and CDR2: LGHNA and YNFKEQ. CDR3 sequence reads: CASSQQDRDNYGYTF. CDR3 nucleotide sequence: TGTGCCAGCAGCCAACAGGACAGGGACAACTATGGCTACACCTTC.

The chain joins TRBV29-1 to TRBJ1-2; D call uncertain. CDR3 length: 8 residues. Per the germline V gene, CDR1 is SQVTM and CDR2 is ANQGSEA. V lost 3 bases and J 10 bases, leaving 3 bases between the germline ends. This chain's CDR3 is CSVDAYTF. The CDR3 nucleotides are TGCAGCGTTGACGCCTACACCTTC.

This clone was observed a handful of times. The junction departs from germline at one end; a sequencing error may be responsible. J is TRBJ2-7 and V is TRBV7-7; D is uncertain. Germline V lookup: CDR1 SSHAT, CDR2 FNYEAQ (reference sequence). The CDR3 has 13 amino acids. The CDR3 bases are TGTGCTAGCAGCTTAGCCGTTTGGACGGGGCAGTACTTC. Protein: CASSLAVWTGQYF.

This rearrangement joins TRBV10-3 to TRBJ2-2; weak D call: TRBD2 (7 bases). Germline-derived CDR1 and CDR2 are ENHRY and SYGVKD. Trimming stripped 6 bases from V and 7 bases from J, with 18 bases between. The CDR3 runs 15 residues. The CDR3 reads CAIRPSGGLSGELFF. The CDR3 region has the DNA TGTGCCATCAGGCCGTCGGGGGGCCTCAGCGGGGAGCTGTTTTTT.

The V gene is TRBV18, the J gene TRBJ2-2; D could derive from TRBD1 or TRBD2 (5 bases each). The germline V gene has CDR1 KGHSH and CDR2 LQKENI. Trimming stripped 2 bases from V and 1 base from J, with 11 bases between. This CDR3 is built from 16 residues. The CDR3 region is CASSPSGRKNTGELFF. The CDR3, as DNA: TGTGCCAGCTCACCATCGGGACGGAAGAACACCGGGGAGCTGTTTTTT. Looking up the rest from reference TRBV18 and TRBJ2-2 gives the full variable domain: NAGVMQNPRHLVRRRGQEARLRCSPMKGHSHVYWYRQLPEEGLKFMVYLQKENIIDESGMPKERFSAEFPKEGPSILRIQQVVRGDSAAYFCASSPSGRKNTGELFFGEGSRLTVL.

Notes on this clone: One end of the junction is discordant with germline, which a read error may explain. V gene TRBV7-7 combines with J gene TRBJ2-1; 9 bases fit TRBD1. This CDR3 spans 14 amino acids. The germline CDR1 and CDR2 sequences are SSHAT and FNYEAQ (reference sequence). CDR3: CASSPAGQGNEQFF. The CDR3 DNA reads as TGTGCTAGCAGCCCCGCGGGACAGGGAAATGAGCAGTTCTTC.

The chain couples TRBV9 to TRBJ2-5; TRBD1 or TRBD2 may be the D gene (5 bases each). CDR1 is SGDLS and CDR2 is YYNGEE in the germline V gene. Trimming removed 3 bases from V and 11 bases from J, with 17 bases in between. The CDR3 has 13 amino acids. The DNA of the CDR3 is TGTGCCAGCAGCGGAGGGGTCGCCAATTGGCAGTACTTC. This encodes CASSGGVANWQYF.

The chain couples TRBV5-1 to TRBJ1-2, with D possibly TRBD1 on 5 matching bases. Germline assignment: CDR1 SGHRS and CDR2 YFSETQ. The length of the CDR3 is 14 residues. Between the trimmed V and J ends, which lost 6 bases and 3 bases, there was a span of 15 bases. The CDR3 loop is CASTTTGEDYGYTF. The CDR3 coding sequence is TGCGCCAGCACCACTACGGGGGAGGACTATGGCTACACCTTC.

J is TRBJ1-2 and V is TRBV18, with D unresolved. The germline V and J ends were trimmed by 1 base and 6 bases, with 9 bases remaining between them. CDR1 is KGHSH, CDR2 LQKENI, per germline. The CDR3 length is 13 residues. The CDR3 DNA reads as TGTGCCAGCTCACCACAGGAGAGGGATGGCTACACCTTC. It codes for CASSPQERDGYTF.

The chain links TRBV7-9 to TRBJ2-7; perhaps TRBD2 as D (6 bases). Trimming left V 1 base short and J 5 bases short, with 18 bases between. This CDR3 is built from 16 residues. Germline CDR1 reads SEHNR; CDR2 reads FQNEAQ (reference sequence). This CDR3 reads CASSLEGGVPGDEQYF. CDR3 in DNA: TGTGCCAGCAGCTTAGAAGGAGGGGTCCCCGGGGACGAGCAGTACTTC.